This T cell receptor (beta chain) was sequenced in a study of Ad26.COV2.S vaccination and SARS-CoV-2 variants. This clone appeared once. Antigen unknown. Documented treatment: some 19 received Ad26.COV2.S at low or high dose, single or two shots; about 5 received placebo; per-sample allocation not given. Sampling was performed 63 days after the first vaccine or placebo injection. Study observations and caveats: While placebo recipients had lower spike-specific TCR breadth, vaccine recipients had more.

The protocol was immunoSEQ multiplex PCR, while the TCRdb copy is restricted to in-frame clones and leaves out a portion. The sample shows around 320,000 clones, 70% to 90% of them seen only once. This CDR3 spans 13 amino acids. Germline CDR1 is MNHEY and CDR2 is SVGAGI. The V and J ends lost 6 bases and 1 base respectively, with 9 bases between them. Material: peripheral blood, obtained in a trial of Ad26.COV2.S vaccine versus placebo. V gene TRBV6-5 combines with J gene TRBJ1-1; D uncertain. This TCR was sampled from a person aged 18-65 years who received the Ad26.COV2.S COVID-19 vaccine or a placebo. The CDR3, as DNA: TGTGCCAGCAGAAACACCCGGAACACTGAAGCTTTCTTT. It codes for CASRNTRNTEAFF.